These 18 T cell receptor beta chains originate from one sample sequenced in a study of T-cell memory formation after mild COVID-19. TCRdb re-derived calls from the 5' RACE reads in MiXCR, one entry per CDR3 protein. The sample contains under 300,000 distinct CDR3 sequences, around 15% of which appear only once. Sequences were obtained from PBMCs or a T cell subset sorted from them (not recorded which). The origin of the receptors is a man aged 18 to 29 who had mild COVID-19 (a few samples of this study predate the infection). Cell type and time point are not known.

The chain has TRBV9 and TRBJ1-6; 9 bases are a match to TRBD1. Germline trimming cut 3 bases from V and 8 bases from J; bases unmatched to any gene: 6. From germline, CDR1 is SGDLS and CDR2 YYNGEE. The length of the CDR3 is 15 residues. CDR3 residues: CASSATGGADSPLHF. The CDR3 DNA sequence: TGTGCCAGCAGCGCTACAGGGGGCGCCGATTCACCCCTCCACTTT.

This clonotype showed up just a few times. DNA of the CDR3: TGTGCCAGCAGCTTAGGGCCAGGGGAAGATACGCAGTATTTT. Protein sequence: CASSLGPGEDTQYF. This chain joins TRBV7-7 and TRBJ2-3, with D maybe TRBD1 (6 bases). The CDR3 covers 14 residues. The V end lost 1 base, the J end lost 5 bases, and 10 bases lay between the germline ends. Germline CDR1 reads SSHAT; CDR2 reads FNYEAQ (reference sequence).

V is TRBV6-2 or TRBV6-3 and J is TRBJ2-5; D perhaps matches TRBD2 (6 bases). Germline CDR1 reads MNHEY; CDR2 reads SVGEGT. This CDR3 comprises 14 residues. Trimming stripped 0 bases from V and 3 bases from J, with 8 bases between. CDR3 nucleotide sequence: TGTGCCAGCAGTTACTCGGGCGGGAAAGAGACCCAGTACTTC. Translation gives CASSYSGGKETQYF.

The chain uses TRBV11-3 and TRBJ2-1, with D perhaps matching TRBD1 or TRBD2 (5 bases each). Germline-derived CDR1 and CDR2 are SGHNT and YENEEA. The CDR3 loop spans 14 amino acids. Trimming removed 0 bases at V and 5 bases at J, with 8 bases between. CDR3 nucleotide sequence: TGTGCCAGCAGCTTAGAAGGGACGCACAATGAGCAGTTCTTC. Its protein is CASSLEGTHNEQFF.

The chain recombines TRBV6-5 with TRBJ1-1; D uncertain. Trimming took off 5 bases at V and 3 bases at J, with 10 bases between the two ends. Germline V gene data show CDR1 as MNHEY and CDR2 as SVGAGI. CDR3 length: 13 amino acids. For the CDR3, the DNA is TGTGCCAGCAGTCGGAATAGGGACACTGAAGCTTTCTTT. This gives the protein CASSRNRDTEAFF.

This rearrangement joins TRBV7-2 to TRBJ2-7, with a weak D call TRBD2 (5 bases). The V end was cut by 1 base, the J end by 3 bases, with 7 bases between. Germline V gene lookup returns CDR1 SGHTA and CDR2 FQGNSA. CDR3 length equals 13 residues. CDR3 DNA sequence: TGTGCCAGCAGCTTAGTCGAGGGCTACGAGCAGTACTTC. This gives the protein CASSLVEGYEQYF.

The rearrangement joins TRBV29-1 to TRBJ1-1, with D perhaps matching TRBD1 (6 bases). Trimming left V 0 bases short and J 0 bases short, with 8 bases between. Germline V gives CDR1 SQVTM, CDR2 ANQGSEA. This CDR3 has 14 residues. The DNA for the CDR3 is TGCAGCGTTGAAGAAGGGACATTGAACACTGAAGCTTTCTTT. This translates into CSVEEGTLNTEAFF.

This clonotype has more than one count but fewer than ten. In nucleotides, the CDR3 is TGCAGTGTAGGGGAGGTTGGATTGCAAGAGACCCAGTACTTC. This translates into CSVGEVGLQETQYF. This chain connects TRBV20-1 to TRBJ2-5; TRBD2 might be the D (6 bases). With 7 bases removed from V and 2 bases from J, the gap between germline ends came to 17 bases. Germline lookup yields CDR1 DFQATT and CDR2 SNEGSKA (reference sequence). This CDR3 comprises 14 residues.

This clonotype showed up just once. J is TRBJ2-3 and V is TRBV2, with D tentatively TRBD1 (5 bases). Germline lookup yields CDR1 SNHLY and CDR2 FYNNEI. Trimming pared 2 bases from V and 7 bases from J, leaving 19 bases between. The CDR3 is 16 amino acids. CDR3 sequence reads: CASSELADRWENTQYF. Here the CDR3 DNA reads TGTGCCAGCAGTGAATTGGCAGACAGATGGGAAAATACGCAGTATTTT.

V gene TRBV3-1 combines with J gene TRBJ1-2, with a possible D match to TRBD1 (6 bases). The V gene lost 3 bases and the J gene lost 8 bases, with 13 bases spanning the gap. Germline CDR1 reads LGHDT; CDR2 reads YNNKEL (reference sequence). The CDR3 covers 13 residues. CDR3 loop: CASSQMGGRGYTF. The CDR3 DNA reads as TGTGCCAGCAGCCAGATGGGGGGGCGAGGCTACACCTTC.

The CDR3 region has the DNA TGCGCCAGCAGCTTGGGCGAATTCACAGATACGCAGTATTTT. Protein: CASSLGEFTDTQYF. The chain is built from TRBV5-1 and TRBJ2-3; no clear D. The germline gives CDR1 SGHRS, CDR2 YFSETQ. CDR3 length equals 14 residues. Trimming removed 0 bases at V and 2 bases at J, with 7 bases between.

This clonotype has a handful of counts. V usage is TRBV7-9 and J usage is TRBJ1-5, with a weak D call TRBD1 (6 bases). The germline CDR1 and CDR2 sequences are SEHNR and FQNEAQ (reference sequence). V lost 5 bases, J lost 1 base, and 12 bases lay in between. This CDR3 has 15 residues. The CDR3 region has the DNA TGTGCCAGCAGCCTCGCGGGACACAGCAATCAGCCCCAGCATTTT. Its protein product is CASSLAGHSNQPQHF.

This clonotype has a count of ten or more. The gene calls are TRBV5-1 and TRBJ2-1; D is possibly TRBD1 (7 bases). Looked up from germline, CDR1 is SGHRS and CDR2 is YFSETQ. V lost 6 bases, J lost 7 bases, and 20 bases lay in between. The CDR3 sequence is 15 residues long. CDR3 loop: CASTRGDWAGNEQFF. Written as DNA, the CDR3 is TGCGCCAGCACCAGGGGGGACTGGGCCGGTAATGAGCAGTTCTTC. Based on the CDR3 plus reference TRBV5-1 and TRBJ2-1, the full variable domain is KAGVTQTPRYLIKTRGQQVTLSCSPISGHRSVSWYQQTPGQGLQFLFEYFSETQRNKGNFPGRFSGRQFSNSRSEMNVSTLELGDSALYLCASTRGDWAGNEQFFGPGTRLTVL.

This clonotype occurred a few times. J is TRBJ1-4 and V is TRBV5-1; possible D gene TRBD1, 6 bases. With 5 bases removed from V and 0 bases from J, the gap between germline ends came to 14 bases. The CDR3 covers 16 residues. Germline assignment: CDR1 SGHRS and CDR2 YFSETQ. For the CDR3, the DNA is TGCGCCAGCAGGGGTGGGACATCAGCAACTAATGAAAAACTGTTTTTT. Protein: CASRGGTSATNEKLFF.

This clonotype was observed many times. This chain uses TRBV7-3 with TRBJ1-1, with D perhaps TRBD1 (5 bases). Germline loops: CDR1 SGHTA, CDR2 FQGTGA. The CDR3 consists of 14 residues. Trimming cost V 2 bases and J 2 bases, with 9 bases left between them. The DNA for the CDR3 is TGTGCCAGCAGCTTAGGGGGTGGCAACACTGAAGCTTTCTTT. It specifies CASSLGGGNTEAFF.

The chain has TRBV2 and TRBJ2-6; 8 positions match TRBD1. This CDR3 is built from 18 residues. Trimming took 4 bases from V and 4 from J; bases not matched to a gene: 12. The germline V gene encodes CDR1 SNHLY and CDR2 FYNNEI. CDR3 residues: CASSAPGTGWGGANVLTF. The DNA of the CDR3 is TGTGCCAGCAGTGCCCCCGGGACAGGCTGGGGGGGGGCCAACGTCCTGACTTTC.

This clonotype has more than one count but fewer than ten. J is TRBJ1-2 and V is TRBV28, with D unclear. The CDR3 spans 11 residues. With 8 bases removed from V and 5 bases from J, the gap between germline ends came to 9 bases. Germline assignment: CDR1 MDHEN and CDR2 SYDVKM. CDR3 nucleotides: TGTGCCAGCCTCGGCCTGTATGGCTACACCTTC. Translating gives CASLGLYGYTF.

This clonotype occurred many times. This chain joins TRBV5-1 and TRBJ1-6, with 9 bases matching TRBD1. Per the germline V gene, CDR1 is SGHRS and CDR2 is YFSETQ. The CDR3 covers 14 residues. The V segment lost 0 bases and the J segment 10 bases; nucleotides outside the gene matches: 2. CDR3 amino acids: CASSLGQGGSPLHF. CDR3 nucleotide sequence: TGCGCCAGCAGCTTGGGACAGGGGGGCTCACCCCTCCACTTT.